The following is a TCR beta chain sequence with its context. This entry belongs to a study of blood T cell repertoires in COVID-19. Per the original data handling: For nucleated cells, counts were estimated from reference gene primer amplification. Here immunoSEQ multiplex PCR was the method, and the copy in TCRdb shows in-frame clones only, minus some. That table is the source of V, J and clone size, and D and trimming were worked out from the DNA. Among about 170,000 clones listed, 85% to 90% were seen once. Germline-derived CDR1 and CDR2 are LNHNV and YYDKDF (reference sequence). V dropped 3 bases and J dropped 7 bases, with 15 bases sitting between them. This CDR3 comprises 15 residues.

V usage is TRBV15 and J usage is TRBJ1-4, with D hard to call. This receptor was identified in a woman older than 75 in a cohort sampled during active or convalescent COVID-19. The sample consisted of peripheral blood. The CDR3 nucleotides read TGTGCCACCAGCAGGGCGAGCGGGGTTGGTGAAAAACTGTTTTTT. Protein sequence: CATSRASGVGEKLFF.